What follows describes a single T cell receptor (beta chain). Its antigen target is currently unknown. Per-nucleotide qualities are absent, and no much larger clonotype sits a single base away. This sample was taken from a study of T cell responses to AZD1222 COVID-19 vaccine (dated by TCRdb to about 2021). As for the study more broadly: AZD1222 recipients given second doses at about 4 weeks or at about 12 weeks were pooled, since spike-specific TCR depth and breadth were not found to differ between the two schedules. Trial participants were enrolled by age into subgroups of 18-55, 56-69 and 70-plus years, and roughly 150, 30 and 60 TCR-sequenced participants, respectively, were included in these subgroups. TCR sequencing was performed for 230 to 250 trial participants, of whom 200 to 220 were given two doses of AZD1222 and roughly 25 were given two doses of MenACWY control vaccine. Results the study describes overall, beyond this receptor: No day 14 peak-response samples were available, so repertoires were characterized only after the peak T cell response. The vaccine-associated CD4 TCRs covered the entire spike protein, and the dominant responses fell in regions 160-218 and 743-854. Conclusions about previously exposed vaccinees were limited because only six AZD1222 recipients were SARS-CoV-2 seropositive at baseline. Reportedly, close to half of the unique spike-specific TCRs recognized epitopes lying outside the regions that are mutated in the B.1.351 and B.1.1.7 variants. Spike-specific TCR breadth and depth rose significantly after two AZD1222 doses compared with day 0 and with MenACWY recipients. The 56-69-year group was small, and its depth increase did not reach significance, likely because of low power. Most participants were white British and females outnumbered males, and the authors suggested that clonal diversity may have been underestimated.

Its CDR3 holds 15 amino acids, cysteine through phenylalanine. The kept DNA is CDR3 alone, 45 bases in frame from the first base. According to the germline V gene (reference sequence), CDR1 reads LNHDA and CDR2 reads SQIVND. The germline ends are 12 bases apart after V is trimmed by 3 bases and J by 3 bases. The CDR3 regions of human TCRbeta chains were analyzed by immunosequencing. In the paper's pipeline: TCRs in the repertoires were matched against a reference library of SARS-CoV-2-specific TCRs that had been generated with the MIRA antigen-specificity platform. Breadth was defined as the fraction of unique TCRs that were SARS-CoV-2-associated, and depth was defined as the fraction of total T cells that were SARS-CoV-2-associated. Using the MIRA data, each spike-specific TCR was mapped to the spike region that the TCR reacts to and placed in a CD4 or CD8 class. Log10-transformed breadth and depth values were compared by one-way ANOVA with Sidak's multiple comparisons tests. This immuneACCESS table, as held by TCRdb, lists in-frame sequences with V and J called but not all clones. Of the missing ones, under half trace to an unresolved V gene in checked studies; the others have no known cause. The V and J calls and clone size were taken over from that table, and D and trimming were inferred from the DNA. The table for this sample lists more than 35,000 clones; nearly 85% of them were counted only once. Over 40% of the sample lies in the top ten.

What the time point label conveys for this sample: baseline before first vaccination. Vaccinee samples were obtained from the UK trials COV001 and COV002, which included a single-blind randomized controlled phase 2/3 trial of AZD1222 (ChAdOx1 nCoV-19) in healthy adults. For TCRbeta chain sequencing, PBMC samples were collected from trial participants at day 0 and at day 28 after the second dose. This clonotype was sampled from an adult in good health. Here the chain combines TRBV19 and TRBJ2-1; no D gene call is confident. Sequencing was performed on peripheral blood, taken on day 0 of AZD1222 vaccination. The CDR3 reads as follows: CASSIEATGYNEQFF. DNA sequence: TGTGCCAGTAGTATTGAGGCGACCGGCTACAATGAGCAGTTCTTC.